These T cell receptor beta chains were read from a single sample in a study of blood T cell repertoires in COVID-19. Repertoires were generated with immunoSEQ multiplex PCR, while TCRdb's copy carries only in-frame clones and drops some. The sample contains 100,000 or so clones, 70% to 90% of which appear only once. The sample was PBMCs or T cells enriched from blood (not recorded which). These receptors came from a woman aged 50 to 60 who had recovered from COVID-19. Both conserved end residues are part of each CDR3. The order of the fields is V gene, CDR3 length, J gene, clone size, D gene, CDR3 DNA, CDR3 protein. A D gene is named only where the DNA matches it firmly. The size field is filled for only some rows; it gives once, few, many or a size class.

>TRBV5-1|18|TRBJ2-6|.|.
TGCGCCAGCAGCTTGGTCGCGACACTGATCTCTGGGGCCAACGTCCTGACTTTC
CASSLVATLISGANVLTF
>TRBV7-9|19|TRBJ2-5|.|TRBD2
TGTGCCAGCAGCTCTCCCGGGACTAGCGGAAGCCTTAGAGCAGAGACCCAGTACTTC
CASSSPGTSGSLRAETQYF
>TRBV30|13|TRBJ1-5|.|.
TGTGCCTGGGCAGACAATAGCAATCAGCCCCAGCATTTT
CAWADNSNQPQHF
>TRBV3-1/TRBV3-2|12|TRBJ1-1|.|.
TGTGCCAGCAGGAACAGGAACACTGAAGCTTTCTTT
CASRNRNTEAFF
>TRBV18|16|TRBJ2-7|.|.
TGTGCCAGCTCACCTGCTTCGGGTATGCGGTCCTACGAGCAGTACTTC
CASSPASGMRSYEQYF
>TRBV30|12|TRBJ1-5|.|.
TGTGCCTTAAAGGTGGAGGGGCAGCCCCAGCATTTT
CALKVEGQPQHF
>TRBV5-4|13|TRBJ2-1|.|.
TGTGCCAGCAGCTTTGACTTATACAATGAGCAGTTCTTC
CASSFDLYNEQFF
>TRBV6-5|15|TRBJ1-2|.|TRBD1
TGTGCCAGCAGTTCAACGACAGGGAAGGACTATGGCTACACCTTC
CASSSTTGKDYGYTF
>TRBV12-3/TRBV12-4|13|TRBJ2-2|.|TRBD2
TGTGCCAGCAATAGGGAGGGGACCGGGGAGCTGTTTTTT
CASNREGTGELFF
>TRBV3-1/TRBV3-2|17|TRBJ2-7|.|TRBD2
TGTGCCAGCAGCCAAGACCTACTAGCGGGGGACGATTACGAGCAGTACTTC
CASSQDLLAGDDYEQYF
>TRBV11-2|17|TRBJ1-6|.|TRBD1
TGTGCCAGCAGCTCCAGGACAGGGGGCGAATATAATTCACCCCTCCACTTT
CASSSRTGGEYNSPLHF
>TRBV7-9|17|TRBJ2-2|many|TRBD1
TGTGCCAGCAGCCGACAACGAAGGACAGGGGAGACCGGGGAGCTGTTTTTT
CASSRQRRTGETGELFF
>TRBV3-1/TRBV3-2|16|TRBJ2-3|once|TRBD2
TGTGCCAGCAGCCCCCTTAGCGGGAGGAGGGCAGATACGCAGTATTTT
CASSPLSGRRADTQYF
>TRBV6-5|14|TRBJ2-1|.|.
TGTGCCACCCGATCGGACTTTTACTACAATGAGCAGTTCTTC
CATRSDFYYNEQFF
>TRBV5-1|14|TRBJ1-4|.|.
TGCGCCAGCAGCTTACAGGATTTTAATGAAAAGCTGTTTTTT
CASSLQDFNEKLFF
>TRBV9|15|TRBJ1-6|.|.
TGTGCCAGCAGCGTAGTTGGAACAGGGAATTCACCCCTCCACTTT
CASSVVGTGNSPLHF
>TRBV4-1|16|TRBJ2-4|.|.
TGCGCCAGCAGCCAAGAAGGACAGCTAGCCAAAAACATTCAGTACTTC
CASSQEGQLAKNIQYF
>TRBV6-5|14|TRBJ2-3|.|TRBD1
TGTGCCAGCAGACGACAGGGTAGCACAGATACGCAGTATTTT
CASRRQGSTDTQYF
>TRBV28|14|TRBJ1-2|.|.
TGTGCCAGCAGTTTTTTTATAGAGGGCTATGGCTACACCTTC
CASSFFIEGYGYTF
>TRBV6-2/TRBV6-3|19|TRBJ2-6|.|TRBD1
TGTGCCAGCAGTTCCTTTAGCAGGGGGTCGGTCGGTGGGGCCAACGTCCTGACTTTC
CASSSFSRGSVGGANVLTF
>TRBV18|16|TRBJ1-6|.|.
TGTGCCAGCTCACCATCGAAACAGGGTCGGGATTCACCCCTCCACTTT
CASSPSKQGRDSPLHF
>TRBV6-5|13|TRBJ2-7|once|.
TGTGCCAGCAGTCTGGACACTTCCTACGAGCAGTACTTC
CASSLDTSYEQYF
>TRBV11-2|15|TRBJ2-7|.|.
TGTGCCAGCAGCCTGCCTCCGGCCCCAGGATACGAGCAGTACTTC
CASSLPPAPGYEQYF
>TRBV6-5|13|TRBJ2-3|.|.
TGTGCCAGCAGGGGGCGCTCCACAGATACGCAGTATTTT
CASRGRSTDTQYF
>TRBV4-1|15|TRBJ1-2|.|TRBD1
TGCGCCAGCAGCCAACCGGGACAGGGAGCCTATGGCTACACCTTC
CASSQPGQGAYGYTF
>TRBV9|14|TRBJ1-2|once|TRBD1
TGTGCCAGCAGCGTGGGACAGGGACTCTATGGCTACACCTTC
CASSVGQGLYGYTF
>TRBV4-1|19|TRBJ1-6|.|TRBD1
TGCGCCAGCAGCCACACCGGGACAGGGGGCCCAATGCCCCGTTCACCCCTCCACTTT
CASSHTGTGGPMPRSPLHF
>TRBV11-3|18|TRBJ1-4|.|.
TGTGCCAGCAGCTTAGATTCATCCCGAGGGATGACTAATGAAAAACTGTTTTTT
CASSLDSSRGMTNEKLFF
>TRBV6-5|12|TRBJ2-1|.|.
TGTGCCAGCAGGAACAGGGTCAATGAGCAGTTCTTC
CASRNRVNEQFF
>TRBV7-2|14|TRBJ1-6|few|.
TGTGCCAGCAGCTCGACAGTATCGAATTCACCCCTCCACTTT
CASSSTVSNSPLHF
>TRBV29-1|13|TRBJ2-4|.|TRBD1
TGCAGCGTTGAGGATACAGGGGGCACCATTCAGTACTTC
CSVEDTGGTIQYF
>TRBV6-5|13|TRBJ2-5|once|.
TGTGCCAGCAGCATGACAGATAAAGAGACCCAGTACTTC
CASSMTDKETQYF
>TRBV7-9|15|TRBJ2-7|.|TRBD2
TGTGCCAGCAGCTTAGCGACTAGCGGGAGGGGTGAGCAGTACTTC
CASSLATSGRGEQYF
>TRBV7-3|15|TRBJ2-1|.|TRBD2
TGTGCCAGCAGCTTAGCTAGCGGGGACTACAATGAGCAGTTCTTC
CASSLASGDYNEQFF
>TRBV2|16|TRBJ2-7|once|TRBD1
TGTGCCAGCAGGGAGATTACAGGGGGCCCTTCCTACGAGCAGTACTTC
CASREITGGPSYEQYF
>TRBV3-1/TRBV3-2|20|TRBJ2-3|.|.
TGTGCCAGCAGCCAAGAAGTAGGGACGGGGGAGAAACTAAGCACAGATACGCAGTATTTT
CASSQEVGTGEKLSTDTQYF
>TRBV5-1|14|TRBJ1-2|.|TRBD1
TGCGCCAGCAGCTTGGACGCCAGGGGGTTAGGCTACACCTTC
CASSLDARGLGYTF
>TRBV24-1|15|TRBJ1-4|.|TRBD1
TGTGCCACCAGTGATTCAGGGGGACCGGGTGAAAAACTGTTTTTT
CATSDSGGPGEKLFF
>TRBV5-6|18|TRBJ2-6|.|TRBD1
TGTGCCAGCAGCTTGGTGAGGACAGGGGGCACTGGGGCCAACGTCCTGACTTTC
CASSLVRTGGTGANVLTF
>TRBV29-1|15|TRBJ2-2|.|TRBD1
TGCAGCGGGGTAACCTGGACAGGGGGCCATAGGGAGCTGTTTTTT
CSGVTWTGGHRELFF
>TRBV7-3|13|TRBJ1-5|once|.
TGTGCCAGCAGCTTAGAGAAGGGGCAGCCCCAGCATTTT
CASSLEKGQPQHF
>TRBV5-1|15|TRBJ1-6|few|.
TGCGCCAGCAGCACGGGACAAGCCTATAATTCACCCCTCCACTTT
CASSTGQAYNSPLHF
>TRBV28|13|TRBJ2-7|.|.
TGTGCCACTACCGGGACAAACTACTACGAGCAGTACTTC
CATTGTNYYEQYF
>TRBV11-3|15|TRBJ2-7|.|TRBD2
TGTGCCAGCAGCTTAAGGTCGGGAGGTCCCTACGAGCAGTACTTC
CASSLRSGGPYEQYF
>TRBV28|16|TRBJ1-5|.|.
TGTGCCAGCAGTTTAGGGCCAGGCGTACCTAATCAGCCCCAGCATTTT
CASSLGPGVPNQPQHF
>TRBV5-1|14|TRBJ2-3|.|TRBD2
TGCGCCAGCAGCTTGGGTAGCGGGGGAGATACGCAGTATTTT
CASSLGSGGDTQYF
>TRBV4-1|15|TRBJ2-7|few|TRBD1
TGCGCCAGCAGCCTGGAAACGGGACAGAGGTACGAGCAGTACTTC
CASSLETGQRYEQYF
>TRBV4-1|17|TRBJ1-5|few|TRBD1
TGCGCCAGCAGCCAAGGGGACAGGGACTACGAAGATCAGCCCCAGCATTTT
CASSQGDRDYEDQPQHF
>TRBV30|15|TRBJ1-5|.|.
TGTGCCTGGAGTGTACTAGGGTTTGGCAATCAGCCCCAGCATTTT
CAWSVLGFGNQPQHF
>TRBV28|14|TRBJ2-7|.|TRBD2
TGTGCCAGCAGTTTAACTAGCGGGACCTACGAGCAGTACTTC
CASSLTSGTYEQYF
>TRBV2|14|TRBJ1-6|.|TRBD1
TGTGCCAGCAGTAGGACAGGGGGTAATTCACCCCTCCACTTT
CASSRTGGNSPLHF
>TRBV28|15|TRBJ1-3|.|TRBD1
TGTGCCAGCAGCTCGACAGGGGGAGCTGGAAACACCATATATTTT
CASSSTGGAGNTIYF
>TRBV6-5|15|TRBJ2-5|.|TRBD2
TGTGCCAGCCGACTAGCGGGGGGGGTTCGAGAGACCCAGTACTTC
CASRLAGGVRETQYF
>TRBV30|12|TRBJ1-3|.|TRBD1
TGTGCCTGGGGGACAGGGGGAAACACCATATATTTT
CAWGTGGNTIYF
>TRBV28|16|TRBJ2-7|.|.
TGTGCCAGCAGCGCTAGCAGGGGCTTTGGTCCCGACGAGCAGTACTTC
CASSASRGFGPDEQYF
>TRBV7-3|15|TRBJ1-1|.|.
TGTGCCAGCAGCTTAATGCAGGGGTCCGTTACTGAAGCTTTCTTT
CASSLMQGSVTEAFF
>TRBV23-1|12|TRBJ1-2|few|TRBD1
TGCGCCAGCAGTCGGACAGGCTATGGCTACACCTTC
CASSRTGYGYTF
>TRBV4-2|13|TRBJ1-2|.|.
TGTGCCAGCAGGCGGTTAGGGGGAATCGGCTACACCTTC
CASRRLGGIGYTF
>TRBV6-5|15|TRBJ2-7|.|TRBD2
TGTGCCAGCAGACTCCTTAGCGGGAGCTCCTACGAGCAGTACTTC
CASRLLSGSSYEQYF